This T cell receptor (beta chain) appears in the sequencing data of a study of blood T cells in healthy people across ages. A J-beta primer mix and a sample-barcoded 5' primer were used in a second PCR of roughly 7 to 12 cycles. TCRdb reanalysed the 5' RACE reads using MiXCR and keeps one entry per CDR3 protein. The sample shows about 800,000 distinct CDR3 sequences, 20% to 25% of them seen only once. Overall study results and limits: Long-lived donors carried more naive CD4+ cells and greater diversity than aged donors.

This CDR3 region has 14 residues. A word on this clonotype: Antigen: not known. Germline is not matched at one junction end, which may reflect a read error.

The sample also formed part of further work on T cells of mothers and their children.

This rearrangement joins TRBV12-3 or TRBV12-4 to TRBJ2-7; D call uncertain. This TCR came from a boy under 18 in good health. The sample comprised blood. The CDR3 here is CASSLRRSTYEQYF. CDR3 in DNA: TGTGCCAGTAGTTTACGCAGGTCAACCTACGAGCAGTACTTC.